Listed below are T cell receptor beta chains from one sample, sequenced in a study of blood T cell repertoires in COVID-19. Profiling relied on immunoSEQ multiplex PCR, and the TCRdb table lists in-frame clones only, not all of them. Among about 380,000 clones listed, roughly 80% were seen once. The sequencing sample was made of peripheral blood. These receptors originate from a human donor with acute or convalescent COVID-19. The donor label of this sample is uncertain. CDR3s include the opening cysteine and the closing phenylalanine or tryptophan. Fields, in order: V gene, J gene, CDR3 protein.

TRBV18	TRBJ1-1	CASSQGFLMNTEAFF
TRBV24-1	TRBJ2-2	CATQVSGGNTGELFF
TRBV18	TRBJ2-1	CASSGGESYNEQFF
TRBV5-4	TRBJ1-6	CASSLSPAGGPSPLHF
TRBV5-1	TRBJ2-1	CASSFAGERDNEQFF
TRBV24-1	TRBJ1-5	CATPLGYSNQPQHF
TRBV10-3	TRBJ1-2	CAISEGGTVYGYTF
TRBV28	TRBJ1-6	CAAGGLRDIPPPLHF
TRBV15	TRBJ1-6	CATSRAPIGGNSPLHF
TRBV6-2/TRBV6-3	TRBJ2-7	CASSKSGTGGYEQYF
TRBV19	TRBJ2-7	CASSNGGPSYEQYF
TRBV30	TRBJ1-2	CAWAPGHDGYTF
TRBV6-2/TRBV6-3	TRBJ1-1	CASNYRGLNTEAFF
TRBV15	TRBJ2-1	CATSRGRVREEQFF
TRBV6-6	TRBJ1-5	CASSPGQGAWQPQHF
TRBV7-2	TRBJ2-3	CASSLVALVSASDTQYF
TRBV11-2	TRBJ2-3	CASSLNGGTDTQYF
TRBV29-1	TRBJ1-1	CSVRHSNTEAFF
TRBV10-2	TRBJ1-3	CASREGASGNTIYF
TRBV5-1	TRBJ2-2	CASSRGDILNTGELFF
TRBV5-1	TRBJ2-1	CASSITGTGIEGNEQFF